Only a few counts were recorded for the clone carrying this T cell receptor beta chain. The antigen remains unidentified. The PCR contained 60 Vbeta and 13 Jbeta primers. TCRdb's copy holds only in-frame clones and misses some; the assay was immunoSEQ multiplex PCR. This table holds some 210,000 clones, approximately 82% found once. The entry originates in a study of cytomegalovirus exposure and HLA in healthy donors. Study-level results: HLA-A and HLA-B allele assignments for most subjects were reportedly predicted accurately using TCR beta sequences. Published work reported that the classifier diagnosed cytomegalovirus status with high specificity and sensitivity. Sequence variants that were highly shared formed a cluster that was likely a sequencing artifact.

Trimming removed 2 bases from V and 6 bases from J; junction bases left unmatched: 1. Germline assignment: CDR1 MNHEY and CDR2 SVGAGI. This CDR3 spans 15 amino acids. At collection, donors were nominally healthy, but unrecorded immune exposures were probable. The rearrangement links TRBV6-5 to TRBJ2-1; 13 nucleotides agree with TRBD2. The source material was PBMCs. The clonotype comes from a male donor in good health and CMV-seronegative. CDR3 in amino acids: CASSYGTSGINEQFF. CDR3 nucleotides: TGTGCCAGCAGTTACGGGACTAGCGGGATCAATGAGCAGTTCTTC.